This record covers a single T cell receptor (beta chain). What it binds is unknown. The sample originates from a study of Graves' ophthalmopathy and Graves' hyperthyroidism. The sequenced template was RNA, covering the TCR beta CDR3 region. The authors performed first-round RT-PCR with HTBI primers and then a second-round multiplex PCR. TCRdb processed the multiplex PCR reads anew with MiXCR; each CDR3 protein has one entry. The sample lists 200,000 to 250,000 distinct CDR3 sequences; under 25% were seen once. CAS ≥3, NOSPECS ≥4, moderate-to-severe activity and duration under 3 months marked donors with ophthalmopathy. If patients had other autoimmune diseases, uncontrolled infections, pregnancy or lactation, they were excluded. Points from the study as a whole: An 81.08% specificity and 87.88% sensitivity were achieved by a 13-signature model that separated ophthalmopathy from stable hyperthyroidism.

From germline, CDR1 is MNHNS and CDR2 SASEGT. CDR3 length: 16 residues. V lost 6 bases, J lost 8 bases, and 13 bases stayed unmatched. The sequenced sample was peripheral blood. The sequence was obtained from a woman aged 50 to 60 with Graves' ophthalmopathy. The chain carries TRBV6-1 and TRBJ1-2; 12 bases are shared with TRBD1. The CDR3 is CASSTIRDRGPEGYTF. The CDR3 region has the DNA TGTGCCAGCAGCACCATCCGGGACAGGGGGCCGGAAGGCTACACCTTC.